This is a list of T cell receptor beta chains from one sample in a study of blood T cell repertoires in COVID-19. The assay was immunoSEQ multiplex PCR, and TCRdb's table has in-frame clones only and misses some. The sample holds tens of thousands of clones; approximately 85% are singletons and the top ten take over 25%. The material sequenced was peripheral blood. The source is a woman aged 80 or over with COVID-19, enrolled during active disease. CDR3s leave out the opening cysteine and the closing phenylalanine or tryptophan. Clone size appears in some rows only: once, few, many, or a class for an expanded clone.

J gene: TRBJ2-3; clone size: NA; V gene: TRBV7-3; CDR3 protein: ASSLAGGTDTQY
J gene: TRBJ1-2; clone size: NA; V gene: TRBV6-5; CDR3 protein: ASSYSRQVYGYT
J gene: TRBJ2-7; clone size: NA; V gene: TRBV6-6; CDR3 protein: ASSWREGGTGEQY
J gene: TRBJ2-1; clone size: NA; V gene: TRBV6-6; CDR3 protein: ASSYSHLAGYNEQF
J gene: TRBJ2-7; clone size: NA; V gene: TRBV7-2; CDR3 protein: ASSLGQGHEQY
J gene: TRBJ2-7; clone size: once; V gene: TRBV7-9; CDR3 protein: ASSIQGIYEQY
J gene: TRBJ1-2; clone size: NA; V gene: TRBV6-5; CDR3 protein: ASSRDNGNYGYT
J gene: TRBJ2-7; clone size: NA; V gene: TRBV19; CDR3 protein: ASSPGLAEYEQY
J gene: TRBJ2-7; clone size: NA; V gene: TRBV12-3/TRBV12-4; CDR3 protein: ASSSSGPPRQY
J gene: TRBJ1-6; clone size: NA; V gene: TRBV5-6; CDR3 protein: ASSLGRESPLH
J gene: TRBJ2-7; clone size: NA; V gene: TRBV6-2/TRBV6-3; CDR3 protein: ASSYRAGGNSYEQY
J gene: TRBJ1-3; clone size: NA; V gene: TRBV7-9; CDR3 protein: ASSFRTTVSGNTIY
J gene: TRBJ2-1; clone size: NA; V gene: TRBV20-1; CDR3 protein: SASFRGSYNEQF
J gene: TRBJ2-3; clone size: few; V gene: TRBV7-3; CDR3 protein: ASSPLAGGSDTQY
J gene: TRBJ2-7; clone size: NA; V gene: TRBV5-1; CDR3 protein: ASSLGLTSGEVYEQY
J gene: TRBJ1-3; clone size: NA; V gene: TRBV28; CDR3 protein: ASSFRGGGNTIY
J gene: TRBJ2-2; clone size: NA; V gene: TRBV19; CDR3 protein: ASSMKANPNTGELF
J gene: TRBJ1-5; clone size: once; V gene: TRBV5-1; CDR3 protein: ASSLGGTANQPQH
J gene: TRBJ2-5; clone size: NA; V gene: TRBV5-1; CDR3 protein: ASSPDNQETQY
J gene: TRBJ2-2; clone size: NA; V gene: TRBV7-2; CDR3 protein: ASSLVRQSGTGELF
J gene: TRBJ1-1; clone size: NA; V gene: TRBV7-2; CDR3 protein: ASSSGPSGGSTEAF
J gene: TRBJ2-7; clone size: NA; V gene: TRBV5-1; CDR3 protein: ASSLQGGLYEQY
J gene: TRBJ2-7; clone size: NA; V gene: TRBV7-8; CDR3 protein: ASSLEAGEQY
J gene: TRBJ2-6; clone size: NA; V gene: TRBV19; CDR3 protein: ASSLRAGVWAGANVLT
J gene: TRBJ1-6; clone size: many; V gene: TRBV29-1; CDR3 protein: SVEPRTGVSPLH
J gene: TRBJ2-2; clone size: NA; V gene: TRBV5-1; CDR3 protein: ASSWGQPNTGELF
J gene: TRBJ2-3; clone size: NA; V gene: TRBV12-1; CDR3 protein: ASSFLLAGRDTQY
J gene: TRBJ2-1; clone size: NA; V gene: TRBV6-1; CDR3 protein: ASSERLAGGPSYNEQF
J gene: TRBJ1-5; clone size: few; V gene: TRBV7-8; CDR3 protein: ASSPRTDYSNQPQH
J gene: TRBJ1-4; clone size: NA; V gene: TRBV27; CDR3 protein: ASGRGGAAGKLF
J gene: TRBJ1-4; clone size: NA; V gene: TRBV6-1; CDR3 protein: ASSGTVGTGGEKLF